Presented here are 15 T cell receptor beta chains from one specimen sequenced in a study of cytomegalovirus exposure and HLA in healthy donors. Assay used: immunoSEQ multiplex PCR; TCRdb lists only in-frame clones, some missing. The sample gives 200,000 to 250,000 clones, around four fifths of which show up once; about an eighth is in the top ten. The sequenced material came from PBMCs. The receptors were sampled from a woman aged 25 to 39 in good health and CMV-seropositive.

CDR3 in amino acids: CASMGGSSYNEQFF. The CDR3 region has the DNA TGTGCCAGCATGGGCGGGTCCTCCTACAATGAGCAGTTCTTC. The chain links TRBV6-6 to TRBJ2-1; D may be TRBD2 (5 bases). The germline V gene has CDR1 MNHNY and CDR2 SVGAGI (reference sequence). The V gene lost 7 bases and the J gene lost 0 bases, with 10 bases spanning the gap. CDR3 length: 14 amino acids.

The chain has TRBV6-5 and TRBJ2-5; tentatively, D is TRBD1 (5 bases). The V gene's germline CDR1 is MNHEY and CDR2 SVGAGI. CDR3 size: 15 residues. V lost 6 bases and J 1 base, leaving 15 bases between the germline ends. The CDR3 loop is CASSLHRTAQETQYF. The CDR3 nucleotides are TGTGCCAGCAGCCTCCACAGGACGGCCCAAGAGACCCAGTACTTC.

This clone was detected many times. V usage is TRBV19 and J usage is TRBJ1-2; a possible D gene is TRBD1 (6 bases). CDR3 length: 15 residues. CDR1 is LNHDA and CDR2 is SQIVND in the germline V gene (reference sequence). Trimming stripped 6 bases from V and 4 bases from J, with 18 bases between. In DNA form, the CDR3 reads TGTGCCAGTAGGGCCACAGGGAAAAACCTCTATGGCTACACCTTC. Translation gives CASRATGKNLYGYTF.

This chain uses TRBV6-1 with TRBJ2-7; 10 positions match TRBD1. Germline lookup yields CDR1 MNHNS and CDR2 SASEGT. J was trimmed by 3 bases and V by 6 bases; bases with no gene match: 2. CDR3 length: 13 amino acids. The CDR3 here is CASRWTGGYEQYF. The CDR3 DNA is TGTGCCAGCAGATGGACAGGGGGCTACGAGCAGTACTTC.

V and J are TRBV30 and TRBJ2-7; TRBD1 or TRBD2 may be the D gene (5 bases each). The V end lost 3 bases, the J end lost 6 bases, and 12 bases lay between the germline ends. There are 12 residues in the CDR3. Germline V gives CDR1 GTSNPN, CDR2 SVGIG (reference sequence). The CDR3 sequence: CAWSPGPPEQYF. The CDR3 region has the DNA TGTGCCTGGAGCCCGGGACCCCCCGAGCAGTACTTC.

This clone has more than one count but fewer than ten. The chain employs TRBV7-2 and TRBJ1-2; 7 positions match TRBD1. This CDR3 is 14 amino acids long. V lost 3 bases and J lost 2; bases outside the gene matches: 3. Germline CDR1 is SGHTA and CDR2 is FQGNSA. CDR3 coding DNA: TGTGCCAGCAGCTTTTCGACAGGGAACTATGGCTACACCTTC. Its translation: CASSFSTGNYGYTF.

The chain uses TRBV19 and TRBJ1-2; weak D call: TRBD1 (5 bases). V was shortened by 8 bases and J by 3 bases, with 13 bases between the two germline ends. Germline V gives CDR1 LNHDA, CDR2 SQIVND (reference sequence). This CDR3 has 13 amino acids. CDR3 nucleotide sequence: TGTGCCAGTCACTTCGGGGGGGACTATGGCTACACCTTC. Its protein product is CASHFGGDYGYTF.

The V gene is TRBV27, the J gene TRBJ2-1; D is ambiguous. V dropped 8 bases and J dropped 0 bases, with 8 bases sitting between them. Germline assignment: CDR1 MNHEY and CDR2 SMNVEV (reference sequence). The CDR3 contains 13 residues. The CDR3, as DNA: TGTGCCAGCTATCCTAGCTCCTACAATGAGCAGTTCTTC. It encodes CASYPSSYNEQFF.

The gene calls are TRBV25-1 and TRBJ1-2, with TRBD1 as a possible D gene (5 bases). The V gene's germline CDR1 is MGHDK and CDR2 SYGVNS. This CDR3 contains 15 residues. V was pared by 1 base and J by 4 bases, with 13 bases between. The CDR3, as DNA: TGTGCCAGCAGTGAATGGGACGACCGACCCTATGGCTACACCTTC. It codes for CASSEWDDRPYGYTF.

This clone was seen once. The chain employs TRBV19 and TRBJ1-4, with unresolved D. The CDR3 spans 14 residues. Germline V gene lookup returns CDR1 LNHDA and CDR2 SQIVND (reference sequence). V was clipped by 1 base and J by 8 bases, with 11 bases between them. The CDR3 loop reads CASSIVTAGEKLFF. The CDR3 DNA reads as TGTGCCAGTAGTATAGTTACAGCTGGAGAAAAACTGTTTTTT.

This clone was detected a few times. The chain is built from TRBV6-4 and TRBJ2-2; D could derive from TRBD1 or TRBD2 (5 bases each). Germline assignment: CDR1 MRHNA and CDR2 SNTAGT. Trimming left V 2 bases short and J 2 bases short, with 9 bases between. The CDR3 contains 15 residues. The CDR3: CASSDGTDNTGELFF. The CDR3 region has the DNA TGTGCCAGCAGTGACGGGACGGATAACACCGGGGAGCTGTTTTTT.

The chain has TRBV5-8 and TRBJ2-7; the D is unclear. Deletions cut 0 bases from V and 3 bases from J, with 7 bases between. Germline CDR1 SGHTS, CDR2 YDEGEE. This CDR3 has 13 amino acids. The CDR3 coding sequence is TGTGCCAGCAGCTTGGGTTCTGGCTACGAGCAGTACTTC. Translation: CASSLGSGYEQYF.

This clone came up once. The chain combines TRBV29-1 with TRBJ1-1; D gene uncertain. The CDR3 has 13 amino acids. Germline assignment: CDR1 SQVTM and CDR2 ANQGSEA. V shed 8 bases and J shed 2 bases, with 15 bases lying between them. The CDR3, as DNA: TGCAGCCCCACTCTCGGGGTAAACACTGAAGCTTTCTTT. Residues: CSPTLGVNTEAFF.

The CDR3 region has the DNA TGCGCCAGCAGCCAAGAGACGAGAGGGGCAGGGTACGGCTACACCTTC. As protein: CASSQETRGAGYGYTF. The chain links TRBV4-1 to TRBJ1-2; D might be TRBD1 (5 bases). The CDR3 spans 16 residues. The germline V gene has CDR1 MGHRA and CDR2 YSYEKL. V lost 0 bases to trimming and J lost 8 bases, with 19 bases between them.

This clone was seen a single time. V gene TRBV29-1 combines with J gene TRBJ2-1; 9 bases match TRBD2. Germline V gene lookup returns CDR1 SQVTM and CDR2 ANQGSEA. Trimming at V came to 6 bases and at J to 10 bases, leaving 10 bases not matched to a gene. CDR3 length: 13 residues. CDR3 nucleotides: TGCAGCGTCCGACTAGCGGTGGGACGGGAGCAGTTCTTC. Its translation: CSVRLAVGREQFF.